The sequence of this T cell receptor (beta chain) was determined in a study of CD8+ T cells in alopecia areata. Whole-study context: The drug, oral tofacitinib, was given to treated patients at 5 to 10 mg twice daily. Study-level points and caveats: The study found tofacitinib significantly decreased scalp clonality and expanded CD8+ clones among the top 100. For baseline CD8+ expansion, any link to response stays uncertain with one nonresponder.

Extracted RNA was reverse transcribed, and the resulting cDNA served as sequencing template. Clones were sequenced by immunoSEQ multiplex PCR, and TCRdb holds only the in-frame ones, with some missing. Altogether about 250,000 clones are present, 60% being singletons, with the ten largest covering around 0.92%. This clone came up a few times. Its antigen is unknown. The sample contains more than one DNA sequence encoding this CDR3. The CDR3 contains 11 residues. CDR1 DFQATT and CDR2 SNEGSKA come from the germline V gene (reference sequence). The V and J ends lost 5 bases and 3 bases, in that order; junction bases with no gene match: 1. Stated treatment: oral pan-JAK inhibitor, 5-10 mg twice daily.

Specimen: CD4+ T cells sorted from blood, collected at week 52, from a patient treated with tofacitinib. The rearrangement uses TRBV20-1 and TRBJ2-7; the match to TRBD1 covers 7 bases. This TCR was sampled from a human donor with alopecia areata. CDR3 region: CSAGDSYEQYF. In DNA form, the CDR3 reads TGCAGTGCTGGGGACAGCTACGAGCAGTACTTC.